This section outlines one TCR beta chain sequence together with its context. The sample belongs to a study of PD-1 blockade in classical Hodgkin lymphoma. About the study: Treatment was intravenous nivolumab, 3 mg/kg every 2 weeks, until progression.

Repertoires were generated with immunoSEQ multiplex PCR, while TCRdb's copy carries only in-frame clones and drops some. In the table there are some 41,000 clones, under 75% of which are singletons. Germline V gene data show CDR1 as LNHNV and CDR2 as YYDKDF (reference sequence). The CDR3 has 14 residues. Trimming removed 2 bases at V and 0 bases at J, with 7 bases between. Each patient relapsed following autologous stem cell transplantation, and prior brentuximab vedotin exposure differed. The specimen was peripheral blood mononuclear cells (PBMCs), collected before the second cycle of nivolumab. The chain joins TRBV15 to TRBJ2-5; tentative D call: TRBD1 (6 bases). The source is a human donor with classical Hodgkin lymphoma. The CDR3 region has the DNA TGTGCCACCAGCAGATGGGACAACCAAGAGACCCAGTACTTC. Its protein product is CATSRWDNQETQYF. Together with reference TRBV15 and TRBJ2-5, the CDR3 gives the full variable domain: DAMVIQNPRYQVTQFGKPVTLSCSQTLNHNVMYWYQQKSSQAPKLLFHYYDKDFNNEADTPDNFQSRRPNTSFCFLDIRSPGLGDTAMYLCATSRWDNQETQYFGPGTRLLVL.